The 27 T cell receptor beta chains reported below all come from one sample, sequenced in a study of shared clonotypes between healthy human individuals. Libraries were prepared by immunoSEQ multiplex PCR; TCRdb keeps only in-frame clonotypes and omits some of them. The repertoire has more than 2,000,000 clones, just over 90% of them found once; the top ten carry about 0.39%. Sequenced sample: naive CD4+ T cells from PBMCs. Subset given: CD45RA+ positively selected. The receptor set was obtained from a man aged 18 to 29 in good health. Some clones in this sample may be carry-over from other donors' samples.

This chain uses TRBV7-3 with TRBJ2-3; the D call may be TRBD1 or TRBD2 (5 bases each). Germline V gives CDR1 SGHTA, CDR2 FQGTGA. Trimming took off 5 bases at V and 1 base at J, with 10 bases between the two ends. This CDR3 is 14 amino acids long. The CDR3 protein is CASSRGARTDTQYF. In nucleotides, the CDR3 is TGTGCCAGCAGCCGAGGGGCGCGCACAGATACGCAGTATTTT. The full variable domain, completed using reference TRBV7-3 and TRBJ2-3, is GAGVSQTPSNKVTEKGKYVELRCDPISGHTALYWYRQSLGQGPEFLIYFQGTGAADDSGLPNDRFFAVRPEGSVSTLKIQRTERGDSAVYLCASSRGARTDTQYFGPGTRLTVL.

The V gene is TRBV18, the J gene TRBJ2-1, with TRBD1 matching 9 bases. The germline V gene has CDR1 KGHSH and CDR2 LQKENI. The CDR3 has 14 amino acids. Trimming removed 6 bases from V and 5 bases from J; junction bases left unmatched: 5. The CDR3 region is CASSPRQGDNEQFF. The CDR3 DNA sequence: TGTGCCAGCTCCCCTCGACAGGGGGACAATGAGCAGTTCTTC. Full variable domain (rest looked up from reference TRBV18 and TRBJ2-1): NAGVMQNPRHLVRRRGQEARLRCSPMKGHSHVYWYRQLPEEGLKFMVYLQKENIIDESGMPKERFSAEFPKEGPSILRIQQVVRGDSAAYFCASSPRQGDNEQFFGPGTRLTVL.

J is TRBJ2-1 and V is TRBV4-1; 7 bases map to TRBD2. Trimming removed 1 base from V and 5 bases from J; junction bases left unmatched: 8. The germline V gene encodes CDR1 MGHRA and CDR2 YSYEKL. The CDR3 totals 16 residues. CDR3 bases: TGCGCCAGCAGCCAAGGATGGCTGGGAGGGAACAATGAGCAGTTCTTC. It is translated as CASSQGWLGGNNEQFF.

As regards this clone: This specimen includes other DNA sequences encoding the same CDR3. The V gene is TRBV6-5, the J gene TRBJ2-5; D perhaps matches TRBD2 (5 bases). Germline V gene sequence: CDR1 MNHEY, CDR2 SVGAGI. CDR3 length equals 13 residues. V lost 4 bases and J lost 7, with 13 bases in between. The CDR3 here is CASSSPGGGTQYF. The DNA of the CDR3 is TGTGCCAGCAGTTCCCCCGGCGGAGGGACCCAGTACTTC.

CDR3 protein: CASSPGGYYEQYF. The CDR3 region has the DNA TGTGCCAGCAGTCCGGGGGGATACTACGAGCAGTACTTC. The J gene is TRBJ2-7, the V gene TRBV6-6; the match to TRBD2 covers 7 bases. The CDR3 runs to 13 residues. Looked up from germline, CDR1 is MNHNY and CDR2 is SVGAGI (reference sequence). Unmatched junction bases numbered 4, after V lost 5 bases and J lost 3 bases.

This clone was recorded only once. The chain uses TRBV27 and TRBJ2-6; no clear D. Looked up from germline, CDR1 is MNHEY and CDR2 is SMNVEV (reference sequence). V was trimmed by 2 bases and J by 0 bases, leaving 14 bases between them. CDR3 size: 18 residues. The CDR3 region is CASSLRGSTYSGANVLTF. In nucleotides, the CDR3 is TGTGCCAGCAGTTTAAGAGGATCCACTTACTCTGGGGCCAACGTCCTGACTTTC.

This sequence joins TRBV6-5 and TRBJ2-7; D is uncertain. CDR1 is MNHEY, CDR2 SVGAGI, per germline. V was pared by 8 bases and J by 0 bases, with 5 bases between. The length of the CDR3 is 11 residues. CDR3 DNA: TGTGCCAGCTCGACCTCCTACGAGCAGTACTTC. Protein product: CASSTSYEQYF.

CDR3 residues: CASNRAVSNQPQHF. CDR3 sequence (DNA): TGTGCCAGCAATCGGGCAGTTAGCAATCAGCCCCAGCATTTT. V is TRBV2 and J is TRBJ1-5; D unclear. The CDR3 consists of 14 residues. V shed 7 bases and J shed 0 bases, with 10 bases lying between them. Germline lookup yields CDR1 SNHLY and CDR2 FYNNEI.

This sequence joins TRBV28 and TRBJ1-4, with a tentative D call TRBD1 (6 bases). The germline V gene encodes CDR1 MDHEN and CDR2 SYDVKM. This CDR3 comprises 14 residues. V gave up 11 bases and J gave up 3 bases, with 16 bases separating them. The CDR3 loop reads CAASGGGPNEKLFF. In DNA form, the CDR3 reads TGTGCCGCCAGCGGGGGGGGGCCTAATGAAAAACTGTTTTTT.

The CDR3 loop is CASSSPETMNTEAFF. Written as DNA, the CDR3 is TGCGCCAGCAGCAGCCCTGAGACTATGAACACTGAAGCTTTCTTT. The chain uses TRBV5-1 and TRBJ1-1, with D uncertain. The CDR3 sequence is 15 residues long. V lost 4 bases, J lost 0 bases, and 13 bases lay in between. Germline values: CDR1 SGHRS, CDR2 YFSETQ.

CDR3 region: CASSSESGGEQFF. As DNA, the CDR3 is TGTGCCAGCAGCTCTGAGTCGGGAGGGGAGCAGTTCTTC. The V and J genes are TRBV5-4 and TRBJ2-1, with 8 bases matching TRBD2. This CDR3 comprises 13 residues. Germline V CDR1 and CDR2: SGHNT, YYREEE (reference sequence). V gave up 3 bases and J gave up 10 bases; unmatched junction bases: 6.

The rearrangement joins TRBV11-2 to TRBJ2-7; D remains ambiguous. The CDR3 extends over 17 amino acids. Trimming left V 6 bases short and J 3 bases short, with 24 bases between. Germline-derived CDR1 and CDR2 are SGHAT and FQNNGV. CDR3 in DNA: TGTGCCAGCAGGGAAGGCAACCGGGCCGATCCCTTCTACGAGCAGTACTTC. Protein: CASREGNRADPFYEQYF.

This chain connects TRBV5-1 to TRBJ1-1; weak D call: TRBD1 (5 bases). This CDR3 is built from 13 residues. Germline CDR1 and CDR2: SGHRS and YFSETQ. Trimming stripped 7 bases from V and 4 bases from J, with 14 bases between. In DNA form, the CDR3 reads TGCGCCAGCGCCCCGGGGGGGGGCACTGAAGCTTTCTTT. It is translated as CASAPGGGTEAFF.

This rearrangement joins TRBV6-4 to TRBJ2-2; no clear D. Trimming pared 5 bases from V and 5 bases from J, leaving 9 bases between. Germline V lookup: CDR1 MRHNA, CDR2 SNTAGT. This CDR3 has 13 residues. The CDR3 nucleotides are TGTGCCAGCAGTCCCCCTATTACCGGGGAGCTGTTTTTT. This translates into CASSPPITGELFF.

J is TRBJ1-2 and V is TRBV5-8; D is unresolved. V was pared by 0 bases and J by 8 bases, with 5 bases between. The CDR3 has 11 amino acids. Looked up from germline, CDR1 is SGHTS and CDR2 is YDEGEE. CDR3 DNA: TGTGCCAGCAGCTTGGCCGGGGGCTACACCTTC. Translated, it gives CASSLAGGYTF.

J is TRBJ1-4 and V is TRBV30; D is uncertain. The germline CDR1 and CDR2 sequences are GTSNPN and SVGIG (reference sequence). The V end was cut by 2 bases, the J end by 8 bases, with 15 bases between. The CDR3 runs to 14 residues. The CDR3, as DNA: TGTGCCTGGAGTTCGGGCCAACGGTGGGAAAAACTGTTTTTT. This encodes CAWSSGQRWEKLFF.

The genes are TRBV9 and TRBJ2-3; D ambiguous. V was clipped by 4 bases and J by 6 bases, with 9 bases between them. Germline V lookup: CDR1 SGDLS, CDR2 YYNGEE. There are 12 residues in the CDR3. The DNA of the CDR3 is TGTGCCAGCAGCCTAGGGTGGGATACGCAGTATTTT. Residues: CASSLGWDTQYF.

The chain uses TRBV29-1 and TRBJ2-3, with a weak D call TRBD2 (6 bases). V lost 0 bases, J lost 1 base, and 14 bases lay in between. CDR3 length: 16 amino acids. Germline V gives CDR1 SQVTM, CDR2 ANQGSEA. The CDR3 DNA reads TGCAGCGTTGAAGAGTCGTGGGGGGACCGCACAGATACGCAGTATTTT. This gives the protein CSVEESWGDRTDTQYF.

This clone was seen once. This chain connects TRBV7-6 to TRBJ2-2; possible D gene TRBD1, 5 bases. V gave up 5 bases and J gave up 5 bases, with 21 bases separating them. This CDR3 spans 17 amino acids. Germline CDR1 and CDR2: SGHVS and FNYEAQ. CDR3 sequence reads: CASSPRVGAARTGELFF. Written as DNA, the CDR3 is TGTGCCAGCAGCCCTAGGGTAGGGGCCGCGAGGACCGGGGAGCTGTTTTTT. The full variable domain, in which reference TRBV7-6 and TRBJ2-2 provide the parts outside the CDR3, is GAGVSQSPRYKVTKRGQDVALRCDPISGHVSLYWYRQALGQGPEFLTYFNYEAQQDKSGLPNDRFSAERPEGSISTLTIQRTEQRDSAMYRCASSPRVGAARTGELFFGEGSRLTVL.

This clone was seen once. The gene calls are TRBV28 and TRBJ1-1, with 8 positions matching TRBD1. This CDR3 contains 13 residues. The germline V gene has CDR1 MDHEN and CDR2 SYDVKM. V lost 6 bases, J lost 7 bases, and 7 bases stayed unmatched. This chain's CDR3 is CASRVRGQNEAFF. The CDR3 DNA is TGTGCCAGCAGGGTCAGGGGGCAGAATGAAGCTTTCTTT.

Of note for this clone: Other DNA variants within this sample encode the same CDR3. CDR3 in DNA: TGCGCCAGCAGCTTAGGGTGGGGGGAGACCCAGTACTTC. This encodes CASSLGWGETQYF. V is TRBV5-1 and J is TRBJ2-5, with D possibly being TRBD1 or TRBD2 (5 bases each). This CDR3 comprises 13 residues. In germline, CDR1 is SGHRS, CDR2 YFSETQ. Trimming removed 2 bases at V and 5 bases at J, with 10 bases between.

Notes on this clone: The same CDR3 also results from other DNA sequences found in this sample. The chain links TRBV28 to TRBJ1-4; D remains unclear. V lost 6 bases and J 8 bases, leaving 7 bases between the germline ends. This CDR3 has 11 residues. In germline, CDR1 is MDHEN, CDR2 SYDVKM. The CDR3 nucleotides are TGTGCCAGCAGATTGAACGAAAAACTGTTTTTT. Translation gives CASRLNEKLFF.

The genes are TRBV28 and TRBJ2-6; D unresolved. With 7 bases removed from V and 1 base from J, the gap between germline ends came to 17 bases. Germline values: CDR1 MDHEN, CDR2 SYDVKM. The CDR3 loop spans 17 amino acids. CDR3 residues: CASKNTPLRSGANVLTF. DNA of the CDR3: TGTGCCAGCAAAAATACGCCCCTCCGATCTGGGGCCAACGTCCTGACTTTC.

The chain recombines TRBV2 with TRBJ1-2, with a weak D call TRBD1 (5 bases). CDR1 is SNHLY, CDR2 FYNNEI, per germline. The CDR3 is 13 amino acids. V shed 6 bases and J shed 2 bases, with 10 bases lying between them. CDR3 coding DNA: TGTGCCAGCAGAAGACAGACGAACTATGGCTACACCTTC. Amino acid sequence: CASRRQTNYGYTF.

CDR3: CASSDRVNEQFF. The DNA of the CDR3 is TGTGCCAGCAGCGACAGGGTCAATGAGCAGTTCTTC. The gene calls are TRBV11-3 and TRBJ2-1, with 7 bases identical to TRBD1. Germline CDR1 and CDR2: SGHNT and YENEEA. The CDR3 sequence is 12 residues long. Losses at the gene ends were 5 bases for V and 6 bases for J; bases not matched to a gene: 1. The whole variable domain, filled in from reference TRBV11-3 and TRBJ2-1, reads EAGVVQSPRYKIIEKKQPVAFWCNPISGHNTLYWYLQNLGQGPELLIRYENEEAVDDSQLPKDRFSAERLKGVDSTLKIQPAELGDSAVYLCASSDRVNEQFFGPGTRLTVL.

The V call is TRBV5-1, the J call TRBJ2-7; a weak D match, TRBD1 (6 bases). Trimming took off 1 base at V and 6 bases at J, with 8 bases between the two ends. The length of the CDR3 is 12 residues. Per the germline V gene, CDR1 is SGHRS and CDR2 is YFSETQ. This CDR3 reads CASSLWGPEQYF. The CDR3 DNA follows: TGCGCCAGCAGCTTGTGGGGGCCCGAGCAGTACTTC.

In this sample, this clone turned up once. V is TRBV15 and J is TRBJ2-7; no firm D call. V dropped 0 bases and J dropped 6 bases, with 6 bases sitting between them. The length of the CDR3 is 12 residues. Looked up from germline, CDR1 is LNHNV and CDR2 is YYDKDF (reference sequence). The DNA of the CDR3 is TGTGCCACCAGCAGAGACAAGTCCGAGCAGTACTTC. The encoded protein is CATSRDKSEQYF.